One sample yielded the 30 T cell receptor beta chains listed below, sequenced in a study of blood T cell repertoires in COVID-19. Method: immunoSEQ multiplex PCR; TCRdb's copy keeps in-frame clones and lacks some. Of about 180,000 clones in the sample, about 84% were seen once. The sequenced sample consisted of PBMCs or T cells enriched from blood (not recorded which). These receptors were taken from a middle-aged woman with acute COVID-19.

The gene calls are TRBV12-3 or TRBV12-4 and TRBJ2-4; TRBD2 agrees at 10 bases. J gave up 9 bases and V 5 bases, and 4 bases lay outside the gene matches. The CDR3 extends over 13 amino acids. CDR3 sequence: CASSLLAGTIQYF. The CDR3 bases are TGTGCCAGCAGTCTACTAGCGGGAACCATTCAGTACTTC.

In this sample, this clone turned up a few times. Other DNA variants within this sample encode the same CDR3. This chain uses TRBV4-2 with TRBJ2-7, with TRBD2 identical over 9 bases. This CDR3 spans 16 amino acids. The V gene's germline CDR1 is LGHNA and CDR2 YNFKEQ. V was clipped by 0 bases and J by 1 base; unmatched bases: 4. In nucleotides, the CDR3 is TGTGCCAGCAGCCAAGAATCTAGCGGGGCGTCCTACGAGCAGTACTTC. This encodes CASSQESSGASYEQYF.

V usage is TRBV4-1 and J usage is TRBJ1-3; no definite D call. This CDR3 comprises 14 residues. Trimming took off 0 bases at V and 9 bases at J, with 12 bases between the two ends. The germline V gene has CDR1 MGHRA and CDR2 YSYEKL. The CDR3 DNA follows: TGCGCCAGCAGCCAAGATGCGGCAGACCTCACCATATATTTT. The encoded protein is CASSQDAADLTIYF.

This sequence joins TRBV29-1 and TRBJ1-1; 10 bases match TRBD1. Trimming at V came to 4 bases and at J to 11 bases, leaving 4 bases not matched to a gene. The CDR3 has 11 residues. Per the germline V gene, CDR1 is SQVTM and CDR2 is ANQGSEA. The CDR3 protein is CSVAGTGDAFF. Written as DNA, the CDR3 is TGCAGCGTTGCAGGGACAGGGGACGCTTTCTTT.

This chain connects TRBV10-2 to TRBJ2-3; D is unclear. The CDR3 length is 12 residues. CDR1 WSHSY and CDR2 SAAADI come from the germline V gene. V was clipped by 4 bases and J by 7 bases, with 9 bases between them. CDR3 protein: CASSGSYNTQYF. The CDR3 nucleotides are TGCGCCAGCAGTGGATCCTATAATACGCAGTATTTT.

This clone was observed a handful of times. The chain carries TRBV24-1 and TRBJ2-1, with TRBD1 matching over 9 bases. CDR1 and CDR2 (germline): KGHDR, SFDVKD. The CDR3 length is 12 residues. V lost 4 bases, J lost 10 bases, and 1 base stayed unmatched. CDR3 sequence (DNA): TGTGCCACCAGTGAAGGGACAGGGGAGCAGTTCTTC. It specifies CATSEGTGEQFF.

The chain combines TRBV25-1 with TRBJ1-2; 10 nucleotides match TRBD1. The trim removed 0 bases at V and 7 bases at J, leaving 5 bases unmatched. Per germline, CDR1 MGHDK and CDR2 SYGVNS. The CDR3 sequence is 15 residues long. The CDR3, as DNA: TGTGCCAGCAGTGAATATTTGACAGGGGGCTTTGGCTACACCTTC. Its translation: CASSEYLTGGFGYTF.

V usage is TRBV6-2 or TRBV6-3 and J usage is TRBJ2-7; no definite D call. Trimming cost V 5 bases and J 6 bases, with 5 bases left between them. This CDR3 has 10 amino acids. CDR1 and CDR2 (germline): MNHEY, SVGEGT. This chain's CDR3 is CASSQAEQYF. CDR3 nucleotides: TGTGCCAGCAGTCAGGCCGAGCAGTACTTC.

The gene calls are TRBV7-3 and TRBJ2-1; 12 nucleotides align to TRBD2. From germline, CDR1 is SGHTA and CDR2 FQGTGA. The CDR3 is made up of 16 amino acids. Trimming at V came to 5 bases and at J to 4 bases, leaving 6 bases not matched to a gene. This CDR3 reads CASSVYLAGGYNEQFF. In DNA, the CDR3 is TGTGCCAGCAGCGTCTACCTAGCGGGAGGGTACAATGAGCAGTTCTTC.

The chain links TRBV6-1 to TRBJ1-2; D might be TRBD1 (6 bases). Germline-derived CDR1 and CDR2 are MNHNS and SASEGT. The CDR3 contains 15 residues. The V gene lost 0 bases and the J gene lost 6 bases, with 14 bases spanning the gap. CDR3 nucleotides: TGTGCCAGCAGTGAAGCTGGGGGCATGTGGAATGGCTACACCTTC. This encodes CASSEAGGMWNGYTF.

The chain combines TRBV27 with TRBJ2-5, with D perhaps TRBD2 (5 bases). The CDR3 runs to 14 residues. Germline V gene lookup returns CDR1 MNHEY and CDR2 SMNVEV (reference sequence). Trimming pared 6 bases from V and 3 bases from J, leaving 14 bases between. Written as DNA, the CDR3 is TGTGCCAGCAGGAAAGGACTGAATAAAGAGACCCAGTACTTC. This codes for CASRKGLNKETQYF.

This sequence joins TRBV20-1 and TRBJ2-1; 9 bases line up with TRBD2. The CDR3 is 16 amino acids. CDR1 DFQATT and CDR2 SNEGSKA come from the germline V gene (reference sequence). Trimming at V came to 3 bases and at J to 3 bases, leaving 9 bases not matched to a gene. The CDR3 here is CSASRPQAGGYNEQFF. CDR3 DNA sequence: TGCAGTGCTAGTCGCCCCCAAGCGGGGGGCTACAATGAGCAGTTCTTC.

J is TRBJ2-5 and V is TRBV7-8, with D maybe TRBD1 (6 bases). The CDR3 consists of 14 residues. With 2 bases removed from V and 3 bases from J, the gap between germline ends came to 10 bases. The germline gives CDR1 SGHVS, CDR2 FQNEAQ. CDR3 region: CASSLSTGKETQYF. The CDR3 bases are TGTGCCAGCAGCTTATCTACAGGGAAAGAGACCCAGTACTTC.

This sequence joins TRBV5-1 and TRBJ2-1; TRBD2 matches 8 bases. CDR1 is SGHRS, CDR2 YFSETQ, per germline. This CDR3 is built from 18 residues. V shed 0 bases, J shed 7 bases, and the junction held 15 bases outside the gene matches. This CDR3 is CASSLGVSGKVIGNEQFF. The CDR3 nucleotides are TGCGCCAGCAGCTTGGGGGTTAGCGGGAAGGTTATAGGAAATGAGCAGTTCTTC. Using reference TRBV5-1 and TRBJ2-1 for the parts outside the CDR3, the full variable domain is KAGVTQTPRYLIKTRGQQVTLSCSPISGHRSVSWYQQTPGQGLQFLFEYFSETQRNKGNFPGRFSGRQFSNSRSEMNVSTLELGDSALYLCASSLGVSGKVIGNEQFFGPGTRLTVL.

This chain uses TRBV7-9 with TRBJ2-4; TRBD2 matches 8 bases. There are 13 residues in the CDR3. Germline CDR1 is SEHNR and CDR2 is FQNEAQ (reference sequence). With V trimmed by 5 bases and J by 9 bases, 6 bases remained unmatched. The CDR3 is CASSTEAGGIQYF. CDR3 nucleotide sequence: TGTGCCAGCAGCACCGAGGCGGGGGGCATTCAGTACTTC.

Points on this clone: This may stem from a read error, because a much larger clone lies one nucleotide away. This specimen includes other DNA sequences encoding the same CDR3. DNA of the CDR3: TGTGCCAGCAGTTTTTTAGGAGGGGGCGATGGCTACACCTTC. Residues: CASSFLGGGDGYTF. The chain is built from TRBV6-5 and TRBJ1-2, with 7 bases matching TRBD1. J lost 6 bases, V lost 4 bases, and 8 bases had no gene match. This CDR3 spans 14 amino acids. CDR1 and CDR2 from the germline V gene are MNHEY and SVGAGI.

The J gene is TRBJ2-5, the V gene TRBV10-3; a possible D gene is TRBD2 (6 bases). The CDR3 totals 16 residues. Trimming shortened V by 10 bases and J by 5 bases, and 26 bases separated the two germline ends. Germline values: CDR1 ENHRY, CDR2 SYGVKD. The CDR3 loop reads CATGGLGTRPGETQYF. The CDR3 DNA follows: TGTGCCACTGGAGGGCTAGGCACTCGACCCGGGGAGACCCAGTACTTC.

The chain joins TRBV7-2 to TRBJ2-2; weak D call: TRBD2 (6 bases). Per the germline V gene, CDR1 is SGHTA and CDR2 is FQGNSA. The V end lost 8 bases, the J end lost 6 bases, and 19 bases lay between the germline ends. CDR3 length: 15 residues. The CDR3 DNA follows: TGTGCCAGCCGAACCCCAGGAGGAGGGTCCGGGGAGCTGTTTTTT. Translated: CASRTPGGGSGELFF.

The chain joins TRBV18 to TRBJ1-4; D gene uncertain. There are 14 residues in the CDR3. V lost 6 bases, J lost 8 bases, and 16 bases lay in between. Germline V gene data show CDR1 as KGHSH and CDR2 as LQKENI. The CDR3 DNA is TGTGCCAGCTCTCTTATAGACGCAGGAGAAAAACTGTTTTTT. Encoded protein: CASSLIDAGEKLFF.

V gene TRBV5-1 combines with J gene TRBJ2-5, with TRBD1 matching 8 bases. This CDR3 contains 14 residues. In germline, CDR1 is SGHRS, CDR2 YFSETQ. V dropped 6 bases and J dropped 4; count of bases not matched to a gene: 8. The CDR3 nucleotides read TGCGCCAGCACCGGAGGACAGGGCTTAGAGACCCAGTACTTC. Protein: CASTGGQGLETQYF.

CDR3 loop: CASSSSTVNEAFF. In DNA, the CDR3 is TGTGCCAGCAGTTCCTCGACAGTTAATGAAGCTTTCTTT. The chain is built from TRBV12-3 or TRBV12-4 and TRBJ1-1, with D tentatively TRBD1 (5 bases). The CDR3 extends over 13 amino acids. The V and J ends lost 4 bases and 7 bases respectively, with 13 bases between them.

The chain uses TRBV5-4 and TRBJ2-5, with 14 positions matching TRBD2. The CDR3 runs to 16 residues. Germline values: CDR1 SGHNT, CDR2 YYREEE (reference sequence). With 4 bases clipped from V and 5 bases from J, the junction kept 7 bases outside the gene matches. The CDR3 is CASSTGLAGGAETQYF. The CDR3 nucleotides read TGTGCCAGCAGCACAGGACTAGCGGGAGGTGCGGAGACCCAGTACTTC.

In the case of this clone: Other DNA sequences of this sample code for an identical CDR3. The chain links TRBV7-9 to TRBJ1-1; D is uncertain. The germline gives CDR1 SEHNR, CDR2 FQNEAQ (reference sequence). The V end was cut by 2 bases, the J end by 2 bases, with 3 bases between. CDR3 length: 12 residues. In DNA, the CDR3 is TGTGCCAGCAGCTTACAAAACACTGAAGCTTTCTTT. This gives the protein CASSLQNTEAFF.

This chain uses TRBV10-2 with TRBJ2-1, with 11 positions matching TRBD1. J lost 9 bases, V lost 2 bases, and 9 bases had no gene match. Germline V gene sequence: CDR1 WSHSY, CDR2 SAAADI. The CDR3 contains 16 residues. This CDR3 reads CASSEPRDRGRGEQFF. In nucleotides, the CDR3 is TGCGCCAGCAGTGAGCCCCGGGACAGGGGGAGGGGTGAGCAGTTCTTC.

This chain connects TRBV29-1 to TRBJ1-2; TRBD1 matches 11 bases. With V trimmed by 4 bases and J by 7 bases, 8 bases remained unmatched. Germline V CDR1 and CDR2: SQVTM, ANQGSEA. The length of the CDR3 is 14 residues. The CDR3 DNA is TGCAGCGTTGGGGATGGACAGGGGGCGGGTGGCTACACCTTC. Its translation is CSVGDGQGAGGYTF.

This chain links TRBV7-8 with TRBJ1-1; D gene unclear. CDR3 size: 13 residues. Looked up from germline, CDR1 is SGHVS and CDR2 is FQNEAQ. V lost 5 bases, J lost 2 bases, and 9 bases lay in between. The CDR3: CASSAVYNTEAFF. The CDR3 bases are TGTGCCAGCAGCGCAGTTTACAACACTGAAGCTTTCTTT.

CDR3 protein: CASSPLTGDNQPQHF. CDR3 nucleotide sequence: TGTGCCAGCAGCCCCCTCACAGGCGACAATCAGCCCCAGCATTTT. The chain is built from TRBV7-9 and TRBJ1-5; weak D call: TRBD1 (5 bases). The CDR3 is 15 residues long. The germline V gene has CDR1 SEHNR and CDR2 FQNEAQ (reference sequence). V lost 5 bases and J lost 3, with 14 bases in between.

V gene TRBV5-1 combines with J gene TRBJ2-3; the D gene is possibly TRBD2 (5 bases). The CDR3 runs to 16 residues. V lost 2 bases, J lost 0 bases, and 13 bases lay in between. Germline CDR1 is SGHRS and CDR2 is YFSETQ. This CDR3 reads CASSFGGRSSTDTQYF. The CDR3 coding sequence is TGCGCCAGCAGCTTCGGAGGTCGCTCTAGCACAGATACGCAGTATTTT.

The chain carries TRBV3-1 (or the pseudogene TRBV3-2) and TRBJ1-1; 7 nucleotides match TRBD1. The CDR3 runs 15 residues. Germline V lookup: CDR1 LGHDT, CDR2 YNNKEL (reference sequence). V lost 4 bases and J lost 4; bases outside the gene matches: 9. The CDR3: CASSLRQGRVTEAFF. The CDR3 nucleotides read TGTGCCAGCAGCCTCCGACAGGGCCGGGTCACTGAAGCTTTCTTT.

The chain employs TRBV5-1 and TRBJ1-6, with TRBD1 matching over 7 bases. The germline CDR1 and CDR2 sequences are SGHRS and YFSETQ. This CDR3 has 15 amino acids. The V gene end was trimmed by 4 bases and the J gene end by 7 bases; junction bases not matched to a gene: 8. The CDR3 spells CASSPLAGGNSPLHF. The CDR3 DNA reads TGCGCCAGCAGCCCACTGGCAGGGGGAAATTCACCCCTCCACTTT.